This TCR beta chain was documented in a study of PD-L1 blockade in urothelial cancer. Time point in this sample: pretreatment peripheral blood. Data came from immunoSEQ multiplex PCR; TCRdb stores just in-frame clones and leaves some out. Seen here are tens of thousands of clones, about 81% observed once, and the top ten hold 1.5% to 2%. Trimming removed 2 bases from V and 5 bases from J, with 16 bases in between. The V gene's germline CDR1 is SGHRS and CDR2 YFSETQ. The CDR3 runs 15 residues. The clonotype was recovered from a man aged 50 to 60 with urothelial cancer. The chain couples TRBV5-1 to TRBJ2-5; tentative D call: TRBD2 (6 bases). The sample consisted of PBMCs, taken around atezolizumab (anti-PD-L1) treatment. CDR3 nucleotide sequence: TGCGCCAGCAGCTTTTTGCCCGGGGGAGGCGAGACCCAGTACTTC. Amino acid sequence: CASSFLPGGGETQYF.